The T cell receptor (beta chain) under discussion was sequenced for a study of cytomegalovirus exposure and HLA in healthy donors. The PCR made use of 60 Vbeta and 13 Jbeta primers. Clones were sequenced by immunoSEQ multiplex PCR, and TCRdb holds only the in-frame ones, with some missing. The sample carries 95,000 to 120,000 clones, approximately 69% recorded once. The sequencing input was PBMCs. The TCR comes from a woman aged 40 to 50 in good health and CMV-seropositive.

CDR3 DNA sequence: TGTGCCAGTACGGGGGGGGCCGGGAACACTGAAGCTTTCTTT. This codes for CASTGGAGNTEAFF. The chain has TRBV19 and TRBJ1-1, with D perhaps matching TRBD1 (6 bases). This CDR3 comprises 14 residues. The V end was cut by 7 bases, the J end by 1 base, with 13 bases between. Germline V CDR1 and CDR2: LNHDA, SQIVND (reference sequence).